This passage covers 15 T cell receptor beta chains from one sample sequenced in a study of blood T cell repertoires in COVID-19. The data were produced by immunoSEQ multiplex PCR, yet TCRdb's version contains in-frame clones alone and is incomplete. Of 350,000 to 400,000 clones listed, 88% are singletons. Sequenced sample: PBMCs or T cells enriched from blood (not recorded which). Receptors were obtained from a woman aged 18 to 35 who had recovered from COVID-19.

The chain recombines TRBV3-1 (or the pseudogene TRBV3-2) with TRBJ2-1; maybe TRBD2 (5 bases). The germline CDR1 and CDR2 sequences are LGHDT and YNNKEL (reference sequence). The CDR3 sequence is 16 residues long. Trimming cost V 2 bases and J 0 bases, with 11 bases left between them. The CDR3 DNA is TGTGCCAGCAGCCAAAGGAGGAGTAGCTCCTACAATGAGCAGTTCTTC. Translation gives CASSQRRSSSYNEQFF.

This clone has only one observation. This chain joins TRBV11-2 and TRBJ2-2, with 9 bases that match TRBD1. This CDR3 region has 16 residues. Trimming removed 5 bases from V and 2 bases from J; junction bases left unmatched: 6. Germline values: CDR1 SGHAT, CDR2 FQNNGV. The CDR3, as DNA: TGTGCCAGCAGCAGGGGGACAGGGCCAAACACCGGGGAGCTGTTTTTT. It yields the protein CASSRGTGPNTGELFF.

There are a few counts of this clone. The rearrangement uses TRBV6-4 and TRBJ1-4, with TRBD1 matching over 10 bases. The V gene's germline CDR1 is MRHNA and CDR2 SNTAGT. Trimming at V came to 8 bases and at J to 2 bases, leaving 11 bases not matched to a gene. This CDR3 contains 17 residues. CDR3 loop: CASLHPTGGTTNEKLFF. The CDR3 bases are TGTGCCAGCCTCCATCCGACAGGGGGCACGACTAATGAAAAACTGTTTTTT.

The V and J genes are TRBV6-1 and TRBJ1-2, with a weak D call TRBD1 (6 bases). CDR1 MNHNS and CDR2 SASEGT come from the germline V gene. V dropped 3 bases and J dropped 0 bases, with 17 bases sitting between them. This CDR3 is 17 amino acids long. The CDR3: CASSEPKTGRANYGYTF. The CDR3 nucleotides are TGTGCCAGCAGTGAGCCCAAGACAGGACGAGCTAACTATGGCTACACCTTC.

The chain recombines TRBV12-3 or TRBV12-4 with TRBJ2-7, with a possible D match to TRBD2 (5 bases). The CDR3 runs to 13 residues. Trimming removed 5 bases from V and 3 bases from J, with 11 bases in between. CDR3 DNA: TGTGCCAGCAGTGTCGGGGAGAACTACGAGCAGTACTTC. Encoded protein: CASSVGENYEQYF.

This clone was seen a handful of times. The chain recombines TRBV28 with TRBJ2-7; TRBD1 agrees at 8 bases. The V gene end was trimmed by 6 bases and the J gene end by 0 bases; junction bases not matched to a gene: 7. The germline V gene encodes CDR1 MDHEN and CDR2 SYDVKM. The CDR3 has 15 amino acids. The CDR3 sequence is CASSPSDRDSYEQYF. The CDR3 nucleotides read TGTGCCAGCAGCCCTTCGGACAGGGACTCCTACGAGCAGTACTTC.

The chain recombines TRBV28 with TRBJ2-3; 11 bases align to TRBD2. V trimming: 3 bases; J trimming: 3 bases; junction bases outside the gene matches: 5. The CDR3 contains 16 residues. Germline V gives CDR1 MDHEN, CDR2 SYDVKM. The CDR3 DNA reads as TGTGCCAGCAGTTTGGAGGCTAGCGGGGGGACAGATACGCAGTATTTT. This codes for CASSLEASGGTDTQYF.

The V call is TRBV2, the J call TRBJ1-2; TRBD1 agrees at 9 bases. Germline V gene lookup returns CDR1 SNHLY and CDR2 FYNNEI. V dropped 7 bases and J dropped 6; count of bases not matched to a gene: 9. The CDR3 extends over 14 amino acids. CDR3 sequence (DNA): TGTGCCAGCAACGTGGGACAGGGTAGTAATGGCTACACCTTC. Its protein is CASNVGQGSNGYTF.

This chain joins TRBV6-2 or TRBV6-3 and TRBJ2-2; 7 nucleotides align to TRBD1. The germline gives CDR1 MNHEY, CDR2 SVGEGT. The CDR3 has 16 amino acids. After removal of 5 bases from V and 3 bases from J, the junction contained 9 bases not matched to a gene. The CDR3 sequence: CASSDPGQLYTGELFF. The CDR3 DNA sequence: TGTGCCAGCAGTGACCCGGGACAGCTCTACACCGGGGAGCTGTTTTTT.

This clone was seen once. Other nucleotide sequences in the sample specify the same CDR3. The V gene is TRBV7-2, the J gene TRBJ2-3; TRBD2 matches 11 bases. The CDR3 loop spans 16 amino acids. Germline values: CDR1 SGHTA, CDR2 FQGNSA. The ends lost 3 bases at V and 2 bases at J; junction bases unmatched: 4. The CDR3 sequence is CASSLLAGGPTDTQYF. As DNA, the CDR3 is TGTGCCAGCAGCTTGCTAGCGGGGGGACCCACAGATACGCAGTATTTT.

The V call is TRBV24-1, the J call TRBJ2-2, with TRBD1 identical over 8 bases. Germline V gene sequence: CDR1 KGHDR, CDR2 SFDVKD. The V gene end was trimmed by 9 bases and the J gene end by 4 bases; junction bases not matched to a gene: 3. The CDR3 is 13 residues long. The CDR3 region has the DNA TGTGCCACCCAGGGGGCCCGCACCGGGGAGCTGTTTTTT. Translation: CATQGARTGELFF.

This clone was recorded a few times. The J gene is TRBJ1-2, the V gene TRBV7-9, with D possibly being TRBD1 (5 bases). From germline, CDR1 is SEHNR and CDR2 FQNEAQ (reference sequence). This CDR3 spans 13 amino acids. CDR3 bases: TGTGCTCACTCACTGGGCAGGGCATACGGCTACACCTTC. This codes for CAHSLGRAYGYTF.

The chain couples TRBV9 to TRBJ2-2, with TRBD2 identical over 13 bases. CDR3 size: 15 residues. With 3 bases clipped from V and 9 bases from J, the junction kept 5 bases outside the gene matches. Germline CDR1 is SGDLS and CDR2 is YYNGEE. The CDR3 here is CASSATSGGHRELFF. CDR3 nucleotides: TGTGCCAGCAGCGCGACTAGCGGGGGGCACCGGGAGCTGTTTTTT. Filled out from reference TRBV9 and TRBJ2-2, the complete variable domain reads DSGVTQTPKHLITATGQRVTLRCSPRSGDLSVYWYQQSLDQGLQFLIQYYNGEERAKGNILERFSAQQFPDLHSELNLSSLELGDSALYFCASSATSGGHRELFFGEGSRLTVL.

The chain has TRBV5-1 and TRBJ1-1, with D possibly being TRBD1 (6 bases). CDR1 and CDR2 from the germline V gene are SGHRS and YFSETQ. Trimming stripped 0 bases from V and 3 bases from J, with 9 bases between. CDR3 size: 14 residues. The CDR3 loop reads CASSLGTADTEAFF. CDR3 nucleotide sequence: TGCGCCAGCAGCTTGGGGACAGCCGACACTGAAGCTTTCTTT.

The rearrangement links TRBV6-6 to TRBJ2-4; 9 bases agree with TRBD2. J lost 3 bases, V lost 5 bases, and 8 bases had no gene match. Germline CDR1 is MNHNY and CDR2 is SVGAGI (reference sequence). The CDR3 covers 16 residues. Here the CDR3 reads CASSGASGVGKNIQYF. CDR3 nucleotides: TGTGCCAGCAGTGGGGCTAGCGGGGTCGGCAAAAACATTCAGTACTTC.